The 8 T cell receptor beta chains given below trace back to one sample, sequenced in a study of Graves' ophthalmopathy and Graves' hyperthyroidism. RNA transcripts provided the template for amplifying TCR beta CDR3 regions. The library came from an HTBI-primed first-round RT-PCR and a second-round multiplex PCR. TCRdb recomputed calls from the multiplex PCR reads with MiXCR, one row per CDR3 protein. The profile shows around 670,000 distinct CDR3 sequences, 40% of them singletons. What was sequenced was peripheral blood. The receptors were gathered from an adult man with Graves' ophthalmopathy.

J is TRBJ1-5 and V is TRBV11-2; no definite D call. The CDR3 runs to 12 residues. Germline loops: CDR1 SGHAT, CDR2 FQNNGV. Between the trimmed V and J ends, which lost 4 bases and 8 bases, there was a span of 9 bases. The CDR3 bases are TGTGCCAGCAGCTCAGCAGGTGAGCCCCAGCATTTT. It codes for CASSSAGEPQHF.

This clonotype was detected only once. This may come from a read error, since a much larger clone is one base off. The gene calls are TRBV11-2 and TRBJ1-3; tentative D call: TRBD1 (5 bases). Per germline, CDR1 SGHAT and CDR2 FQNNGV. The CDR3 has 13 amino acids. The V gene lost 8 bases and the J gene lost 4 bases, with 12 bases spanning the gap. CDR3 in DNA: TGTGCCAGCGGCAGGGATTGGGGAAACACCATATATTTT. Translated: CASGRDWGNTIYF.

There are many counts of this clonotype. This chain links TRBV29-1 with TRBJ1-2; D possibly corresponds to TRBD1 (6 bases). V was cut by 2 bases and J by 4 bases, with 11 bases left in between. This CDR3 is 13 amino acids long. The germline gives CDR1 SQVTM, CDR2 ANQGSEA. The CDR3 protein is CSVENGQLYGYTF. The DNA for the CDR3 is TGCAGCGTTGAAAACGGACAGCTCTATGGCTACACCTTC.

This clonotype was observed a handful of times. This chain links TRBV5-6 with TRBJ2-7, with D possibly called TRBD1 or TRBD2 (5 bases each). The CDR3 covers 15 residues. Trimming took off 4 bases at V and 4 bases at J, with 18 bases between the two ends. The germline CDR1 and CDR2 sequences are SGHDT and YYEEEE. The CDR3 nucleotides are TGTGCCAGCAGCCAAGGGGACGTCGGCCCATACGAGCAGTACTTC. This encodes CASSQGDVGPYEQYF.

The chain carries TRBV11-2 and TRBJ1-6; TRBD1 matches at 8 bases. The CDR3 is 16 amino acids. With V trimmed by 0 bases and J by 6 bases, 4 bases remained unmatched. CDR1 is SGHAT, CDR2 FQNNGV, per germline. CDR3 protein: CASSLDGTGLNSPLHF. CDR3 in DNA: TGTGCCAGCAGCTTAGACGGGACAGGACTTAATTCACCCCTCCACTTT.

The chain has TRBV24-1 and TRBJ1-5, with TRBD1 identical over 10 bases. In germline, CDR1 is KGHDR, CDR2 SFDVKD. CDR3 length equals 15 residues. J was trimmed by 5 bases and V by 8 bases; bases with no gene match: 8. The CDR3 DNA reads TGTGCCACCAAGGGGACAGGGACAGGGGATCAGCCCCAGCATTTT. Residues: CATKGTGTGDQPQHF.

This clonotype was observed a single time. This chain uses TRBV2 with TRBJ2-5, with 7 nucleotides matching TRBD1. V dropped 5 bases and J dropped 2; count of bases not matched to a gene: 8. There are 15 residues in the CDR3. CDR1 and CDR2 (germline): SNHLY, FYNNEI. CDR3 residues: CASSFGDSSQETQYF. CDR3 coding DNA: TGTGCCAGCAGTTTCGGGGACAGCTCACAAGAGACCCAGTACTTC. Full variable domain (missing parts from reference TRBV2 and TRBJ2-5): EPEVTQTPSHQVTQMGQEVILRCVPISNHLYFYWYRQILGQKVEFLVSFYNNEISEKSEIFDDQFSVERPDGSNFTLKIRSTKLEDSAMYFCASSFGDSSQETQYFGPGTRLLVL.

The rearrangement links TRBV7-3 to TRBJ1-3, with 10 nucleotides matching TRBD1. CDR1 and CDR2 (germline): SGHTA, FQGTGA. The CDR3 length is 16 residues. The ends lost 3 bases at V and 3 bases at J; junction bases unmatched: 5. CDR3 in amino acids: CASSLSGQGGGNTIYF. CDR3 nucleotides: TGTGCCAGCAGCTTGTCCGGACAGGGGGGTGGAAACACCATATATTTT.